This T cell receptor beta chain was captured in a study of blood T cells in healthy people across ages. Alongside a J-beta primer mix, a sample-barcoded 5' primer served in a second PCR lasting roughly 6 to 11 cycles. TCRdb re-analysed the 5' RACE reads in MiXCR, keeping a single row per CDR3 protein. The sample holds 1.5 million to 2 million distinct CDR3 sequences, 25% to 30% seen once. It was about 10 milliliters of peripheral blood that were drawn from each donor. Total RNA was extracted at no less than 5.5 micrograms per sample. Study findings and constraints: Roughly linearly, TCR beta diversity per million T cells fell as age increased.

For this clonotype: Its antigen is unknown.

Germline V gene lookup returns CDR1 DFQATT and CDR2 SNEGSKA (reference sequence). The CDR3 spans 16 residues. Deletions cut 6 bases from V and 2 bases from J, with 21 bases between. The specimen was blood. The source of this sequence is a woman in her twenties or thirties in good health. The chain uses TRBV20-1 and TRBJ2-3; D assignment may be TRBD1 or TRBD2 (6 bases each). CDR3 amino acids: CSAYSPGDFYTDTQYF. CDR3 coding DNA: TGCAGTGCCTACTCACCAGGGGACTTCTACACAGATACGCAGTATTTT.